Below, one T cell receptor beta chain is given with its context. Antigen: not known. Sequencing was at deep level. Using immunoSEQ multiplex PCR, the repertoire was profiled, and TCRdb retains in-frame clones only, with some absent. The sample holds some 700,000 clones; about 90% are singletons and the top ten take about 33%. The data originate from a study of shared clonotypes between healthy human individuals. Turning to the study itself: Two women and a few men aged 18 to 49 served as donors.

Study outcomes and limitations: As a rule, naive subsets had a larger estimated richness than memory subsets. With a few donors compared, roughly 5% of naive CD4 clonotypes were shared.

The TCR sequence derives from a young man in good health. Some clones in this sample may be carry-over from other donors' samples. The material sequenced was memory CD8+ T cells from PBMCs. Specified subset: CD45RO+ cells pooled with CCR7-negative TemRA cells.

The CDR3 sequence: CASSLSGDQETQYF. The CDR3 DNA sequence: TGTGCCAGCAGTTTAAGCGGGGACCAAGAGACCCAGTACTTC. The J gene is TRBJ2-5, the V gene TRBV27; TRBD2 matches at 7 bases. Trimming cost V 2 bases and J 0 bases; bases outside gene matches: 0. Germline V CDR1 and CDR2: MNHEY, SMNVEV (reference sequence). CDR3 size: 14 residues.